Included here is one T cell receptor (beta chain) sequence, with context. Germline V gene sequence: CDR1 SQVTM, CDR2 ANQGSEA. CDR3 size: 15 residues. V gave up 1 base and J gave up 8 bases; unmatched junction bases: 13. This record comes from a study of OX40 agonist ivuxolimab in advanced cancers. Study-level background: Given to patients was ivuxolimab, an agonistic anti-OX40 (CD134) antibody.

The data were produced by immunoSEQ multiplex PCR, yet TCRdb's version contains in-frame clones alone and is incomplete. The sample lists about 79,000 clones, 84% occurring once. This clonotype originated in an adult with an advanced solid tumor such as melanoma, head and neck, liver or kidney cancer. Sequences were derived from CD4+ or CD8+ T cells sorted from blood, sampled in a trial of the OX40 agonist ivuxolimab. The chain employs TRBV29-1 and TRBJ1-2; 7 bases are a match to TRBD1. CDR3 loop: CSVEVDRGPPGGYTF. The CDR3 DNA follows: TGCAGCGTTGAAGTGGATAGGGGGCCCCCAGGGGGCTACACCTTC.